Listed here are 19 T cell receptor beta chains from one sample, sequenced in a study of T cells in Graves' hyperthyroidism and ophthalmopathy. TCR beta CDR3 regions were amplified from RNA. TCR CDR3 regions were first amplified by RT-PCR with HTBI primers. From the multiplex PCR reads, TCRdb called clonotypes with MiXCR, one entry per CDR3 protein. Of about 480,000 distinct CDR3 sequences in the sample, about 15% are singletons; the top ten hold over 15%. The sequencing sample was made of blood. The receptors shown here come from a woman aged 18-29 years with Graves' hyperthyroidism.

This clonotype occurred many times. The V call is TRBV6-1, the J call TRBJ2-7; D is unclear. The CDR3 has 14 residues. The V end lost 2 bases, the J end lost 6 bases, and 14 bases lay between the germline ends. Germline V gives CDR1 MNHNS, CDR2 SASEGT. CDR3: CASSEKGKGPEQYV. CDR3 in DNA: TGTGCCAGCAGTGAAAAAGGAAAAGGTCCCGAGCAGTACGTC.

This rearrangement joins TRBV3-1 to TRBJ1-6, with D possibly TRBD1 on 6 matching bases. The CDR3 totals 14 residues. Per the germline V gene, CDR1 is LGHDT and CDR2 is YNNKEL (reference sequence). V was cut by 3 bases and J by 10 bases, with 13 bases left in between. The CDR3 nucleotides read TGTGCCAGCAGCCAGCGGGGGGGGGCCTCACCCCTCCACTTT. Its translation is CASSQRGGASPLHF.

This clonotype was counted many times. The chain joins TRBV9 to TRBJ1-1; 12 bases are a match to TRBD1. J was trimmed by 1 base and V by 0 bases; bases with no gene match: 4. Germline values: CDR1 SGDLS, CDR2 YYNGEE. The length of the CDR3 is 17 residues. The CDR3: CASSVARGQGANTEAFF. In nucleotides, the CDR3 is TGTGCCAGCAGCGTAGCCCGGGGACAGGGGGCGAACACTGAAGCTTTCTTT.

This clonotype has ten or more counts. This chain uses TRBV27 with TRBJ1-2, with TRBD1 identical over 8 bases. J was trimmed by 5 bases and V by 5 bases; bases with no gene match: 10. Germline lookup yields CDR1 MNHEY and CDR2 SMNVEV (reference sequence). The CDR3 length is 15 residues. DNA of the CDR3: TGTGCCAGCAGTCCCGGACAGGGCACGCGTTATGGCTACACCTTC. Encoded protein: CASSPGQGTRYGYTF.

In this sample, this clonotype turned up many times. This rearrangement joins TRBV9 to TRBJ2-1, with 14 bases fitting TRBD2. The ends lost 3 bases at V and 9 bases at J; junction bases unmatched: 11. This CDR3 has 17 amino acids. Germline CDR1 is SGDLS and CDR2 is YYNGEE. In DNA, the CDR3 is TGTGCCAGCAGCGCCATGCTGGGACTAGCGGGAGTGGGTGAGCAGTTCTTC. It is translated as CASSAMLGLAGVGEQFF.

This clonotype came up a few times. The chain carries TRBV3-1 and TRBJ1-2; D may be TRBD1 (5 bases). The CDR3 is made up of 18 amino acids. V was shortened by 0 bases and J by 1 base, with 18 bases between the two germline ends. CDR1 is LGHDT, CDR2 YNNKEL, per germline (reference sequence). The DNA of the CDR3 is TGTGCCAGCAGCCAAGATAGGGGTGGGGCAGACCGTAACTATGGCTACACCTTC. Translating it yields CASSQDRGGADRNYGYTF. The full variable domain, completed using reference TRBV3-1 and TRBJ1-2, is DTAVSQTPKYLVTQMGNDKSIKCEQNLGHDTMYWYKQDSKKFLKIMFSYNNKELIINETVPNRFSPKSPDKAHLNLHINSLELGDSAVYFCASSQDRGGADRNYGYTFGSGTRLTVV.

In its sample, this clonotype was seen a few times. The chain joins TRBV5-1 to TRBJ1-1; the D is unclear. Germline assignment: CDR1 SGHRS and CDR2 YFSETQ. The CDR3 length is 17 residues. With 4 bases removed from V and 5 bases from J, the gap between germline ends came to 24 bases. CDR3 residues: CASSINRNRVGRTEAFF. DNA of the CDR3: TGCGCCAGCAGCATCAACCGCAATAGGGTGGGGAGGACTGAAGCTTTCTTT.

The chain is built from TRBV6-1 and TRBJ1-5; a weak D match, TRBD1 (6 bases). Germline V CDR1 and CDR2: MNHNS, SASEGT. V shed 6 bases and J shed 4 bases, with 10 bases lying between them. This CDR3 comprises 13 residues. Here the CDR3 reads CASRQGLNQPQHF. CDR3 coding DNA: TGTGCCAGCAGACAGGGTTTAAATCAGCCCCAGCATTTT.

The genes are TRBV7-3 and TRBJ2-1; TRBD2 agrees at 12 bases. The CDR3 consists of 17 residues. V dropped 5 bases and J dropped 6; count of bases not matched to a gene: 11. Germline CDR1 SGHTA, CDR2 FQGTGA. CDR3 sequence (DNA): TGTGCCAGCAGCCGGAAGACTAGCGGGAGTATCGGCAATGAGCAGTTCTTC. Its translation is CASSRKTSGSIGNEQFF.

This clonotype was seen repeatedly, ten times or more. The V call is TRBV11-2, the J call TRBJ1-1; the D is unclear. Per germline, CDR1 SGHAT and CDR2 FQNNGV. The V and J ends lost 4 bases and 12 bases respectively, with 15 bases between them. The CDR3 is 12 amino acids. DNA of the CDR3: TGTGCCAGCAGCTCGGCGGGCCTCGTAACTTTCTTT. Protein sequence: CASSSAGLVTFF.

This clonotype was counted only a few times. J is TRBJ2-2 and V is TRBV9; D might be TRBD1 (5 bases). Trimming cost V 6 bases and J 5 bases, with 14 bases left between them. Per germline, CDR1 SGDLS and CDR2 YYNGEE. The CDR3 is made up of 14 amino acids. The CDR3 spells CASTEIDRTGELFF. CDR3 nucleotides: TGTGCCAGCACCGAAATAGACAGAACCGGGGAGCTGTTTTTT.

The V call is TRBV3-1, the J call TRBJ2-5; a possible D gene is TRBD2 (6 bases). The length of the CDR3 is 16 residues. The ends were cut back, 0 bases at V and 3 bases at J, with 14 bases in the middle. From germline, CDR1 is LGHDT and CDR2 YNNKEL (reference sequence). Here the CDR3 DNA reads TGTGCCAGCAGCCAAGAGGTAGTAGCGGAAGAAGAGACCCAGTACTTC. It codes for CASSQEVVAEEETQYF.

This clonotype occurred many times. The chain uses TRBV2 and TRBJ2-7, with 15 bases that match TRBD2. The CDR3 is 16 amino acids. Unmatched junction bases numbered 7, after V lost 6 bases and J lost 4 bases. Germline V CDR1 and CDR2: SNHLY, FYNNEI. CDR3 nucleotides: TGTGCCAGCAGGACCCACGGGACTAGCGGGAGGTACGAGCAGTACTTC. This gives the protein CASRTHGTSGRYEQYF.

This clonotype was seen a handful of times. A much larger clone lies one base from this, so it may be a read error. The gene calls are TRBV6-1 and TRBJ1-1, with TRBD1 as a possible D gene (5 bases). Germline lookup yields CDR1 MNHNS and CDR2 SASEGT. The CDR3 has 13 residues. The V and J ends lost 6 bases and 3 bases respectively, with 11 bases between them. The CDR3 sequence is CASSHVGDTEAFF. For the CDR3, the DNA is TGTGCCAGCAGCCACGTGGGGGACACTGAAGCTTTCTTT.

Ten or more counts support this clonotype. The CDR3 bases are TGTGCCAGCAGTGAACCGACAGGGGCTAGCACAGATACGCAGTATTTT. As protein: CASSEPTGASTDTQYF. The V and J genes are TRBV25-1 and TRBJ2-3; TRBD1 agrees at 8 bases. V dropped 2 bases and J dropped 0; count of bases not matched to a gene: 4. The germline CDR1 and CDR2 sequences are MGHDK and SYGVNS. CDR3 size: 16 residues.

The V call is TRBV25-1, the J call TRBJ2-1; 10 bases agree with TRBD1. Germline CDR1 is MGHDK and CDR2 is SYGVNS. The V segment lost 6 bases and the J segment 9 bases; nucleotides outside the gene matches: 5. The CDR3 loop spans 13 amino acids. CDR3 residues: CASSRDRGGEQFF. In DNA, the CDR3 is TGTGCCAGCAGCCGGGACAGGGGAGGTGAGCAGTTCTTC.

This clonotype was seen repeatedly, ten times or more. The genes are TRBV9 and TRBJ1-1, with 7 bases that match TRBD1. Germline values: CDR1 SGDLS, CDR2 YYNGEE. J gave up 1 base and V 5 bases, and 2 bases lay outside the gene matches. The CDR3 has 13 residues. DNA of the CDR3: TGTGCCAGCAGGGGGACAGAGAACACTGAAGCTTTCTTT. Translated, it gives CASRGTENTEAFF.

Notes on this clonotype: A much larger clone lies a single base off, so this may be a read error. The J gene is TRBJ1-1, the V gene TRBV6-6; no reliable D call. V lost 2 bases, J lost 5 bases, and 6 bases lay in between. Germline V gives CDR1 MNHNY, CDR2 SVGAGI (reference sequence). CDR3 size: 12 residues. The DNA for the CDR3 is TGTGCCAGCAGTTACGGGGAGACTGAAGCTTTCTTT. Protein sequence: CASSYGETEAFF.

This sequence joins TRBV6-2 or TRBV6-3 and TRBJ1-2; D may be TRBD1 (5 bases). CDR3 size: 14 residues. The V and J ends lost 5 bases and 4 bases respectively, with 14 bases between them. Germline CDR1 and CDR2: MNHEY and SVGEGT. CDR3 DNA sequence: TGTGCCAGCAGTCCCGACCCAGGGTTCTATGGCTACACCTTC. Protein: CASSPDPGFYGYTF.